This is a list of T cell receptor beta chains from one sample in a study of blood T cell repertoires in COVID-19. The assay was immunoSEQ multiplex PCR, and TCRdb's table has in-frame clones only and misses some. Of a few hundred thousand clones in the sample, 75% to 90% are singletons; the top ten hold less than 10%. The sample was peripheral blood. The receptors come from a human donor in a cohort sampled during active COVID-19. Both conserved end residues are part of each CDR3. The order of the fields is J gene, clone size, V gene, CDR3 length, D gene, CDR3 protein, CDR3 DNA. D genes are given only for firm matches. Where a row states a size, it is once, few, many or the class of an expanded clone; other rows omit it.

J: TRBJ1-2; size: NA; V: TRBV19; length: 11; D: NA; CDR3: CASRVTDGYTF; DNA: TGTGCCAGTAGAGTGACAGATGGCTACACCTTC
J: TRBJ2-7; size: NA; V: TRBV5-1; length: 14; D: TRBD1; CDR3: CASSGGTGIYEQYF; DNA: TGCGCCAGCAGCGGCGGGACAGGGATCTACGAGCAGTACTTC
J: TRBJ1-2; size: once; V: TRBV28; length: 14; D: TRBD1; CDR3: CASRPTGYWYGYTF; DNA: TGTGCCAGCAGACCGACAGGGTATTGGTATGGCTACACCTTC
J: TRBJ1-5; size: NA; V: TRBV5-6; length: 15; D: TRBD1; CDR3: CASSWGQGAGQPQHF; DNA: TGTGCCAGCAGCTGGGGACAGGGGGCGGGTCAGCCCCAGCATTTT
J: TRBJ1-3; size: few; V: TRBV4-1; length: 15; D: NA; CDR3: CASSQDWGVGNTIYF; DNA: TGCGCCAGCAGCCAAGATTGGGGGGTCGGAAACACCATATATTTT
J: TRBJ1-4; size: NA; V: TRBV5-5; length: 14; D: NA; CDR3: CASSPGGPGEKLFF; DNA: TGTGCCAGCAGCCCCGGAGGGCCCGGTGAAAAACTGTTTTTT
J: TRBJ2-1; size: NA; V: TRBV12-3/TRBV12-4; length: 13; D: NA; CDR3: CASSSHRVYEQFF; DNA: TGTGCCAGCAGTTCCCACAGGGTGTATGAGCAGTTCTTC
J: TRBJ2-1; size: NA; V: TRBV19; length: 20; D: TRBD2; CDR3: CASSMTPTSPRGTAYNEQFF; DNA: TGTGCCAGTAGTATGACCCCGACTAGCCCCCGGGGCACGGCCTACAATGAGCAGTTCTTC
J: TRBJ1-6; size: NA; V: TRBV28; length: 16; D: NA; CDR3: CASRAPTETHNSPLHF; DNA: TGTGCCAGCAGAGCTCCGACAGAGACCCATAATTCACCCCTCCACTTT
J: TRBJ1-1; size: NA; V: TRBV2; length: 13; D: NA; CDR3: CASRTQRGTEAFF; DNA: TGTGCCAGCAGGACCCAGCGGGGCACTGAAGCTTTCTTT
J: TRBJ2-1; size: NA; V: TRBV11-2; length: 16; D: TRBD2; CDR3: CASSLGLAGGYNEQFF; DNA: TGTGCCAGCAGCTTAGGGCTAGCGGGGGGGTACAATGAGCAGTTCTTC
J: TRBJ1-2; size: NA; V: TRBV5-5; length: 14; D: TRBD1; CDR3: CASSLGRGYYGYTF; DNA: TGTGCCAGCAGCTTAGGCAGGGGGTACTATGGCTACACCTTC
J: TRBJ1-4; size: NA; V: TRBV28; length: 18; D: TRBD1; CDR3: CASSSPSGGTGLYEKLFF; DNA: TGTGCCAGCAGTTCCCCCTCAGGGGGGACAGGGCTGTATGAAAAACTGTTTTTT
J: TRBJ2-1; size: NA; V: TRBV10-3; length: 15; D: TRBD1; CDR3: CAVGTASITYNEQFF; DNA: TGTGCCGTCGGGACAGCCTCAATTACCTACAATGAGCAGTTCTTC